The entry below describes one T cell receptor (beta chain). The clone's antigen remains unknown. Base qualities are not provided; no much larger clone lies one nucleotide away. This record comes from a study of long-term antiretroviral therapy in people with HIV (dated by TCRdb to 2022 to 2024). About the investigation overall: The earliest samples were collected approximately a decade before the 2015 WHO recommendation for immediate ART, a period when ART was typically delayed until CD4 counts fell. Whether ART initiation and durable HIV suppression were associated with changes in peripheral blood TRB repertoire composition and diversity was tested in a retrospective serial study. A total of 192 cryopreserved PBMC samples were contributed to the cohort by 30 adults with confirmed HIV infection, with samples collected serially over a mean of roughly six years (range 1-12). Among the 25 to 30 participants with HIV, about 11 were female. No cross-contamination during QIAcube processing was shown when test extractions of a monoclonal T-cell line were performed alongside about 30 polyclonal samples.

The immunoSEQ hsTCRB v3.0 assay was used at survey level resolution to sequence the TRB variable region. The target sequencing depth for TRB was roughly 35,000-55,000 T-cell genomes per sample. Pooled TRB libraries were sequenced on an Illumina MiSeq with a v3 150-cycle kit. The study's processing was this. Repertoire analysis was run in R within a reproducible Nextflow workflow that covered QC, data transformation and analysis. Custom analyses were implemented in LymphoSeq2, an R package for AIRR-Seq data exploration. Several samples yielding fewer than 5000 total TRB sequences were excluded, leaving 188 analyzed HIV repertoires. Of the roughly 180 retained HIV repertoires, about 61 were collected before and 120 to 140 after ART initiation. Repertoires were downsampled to 5000 TRB nucleotide sequences, with summary statistics averaged over 100 downsampling iterations. Only TRB sequences with CDR3 regions of at least seven amino acids were retained for analysis. Diversity was assessed using a clonality score derived from Shannon entropy and using the Gini coefficient. In the repertoire networks, any two of the top 5000 CDR3 amino acid sequences were linked whenever the two sequences differed by an edit distance of one. For TRB CDR3 amino acid sequences, GLIPH2 was used to predict antigen specificity groups and MHC restriction. To flag known CMV, EBV, HIV or tissue antigen associations, CDR3 amino acid sequences were matched against VDJdb and McPAS-TCR. Pre-ART, post-ART and control groups were compared with Wilcoxon signed-rank tests and Holm-Bonferroni correction. The immuneACCESS repertoire file appears here via TCRdb, limited to in-frame rearrangements. These files lack a portion of the clones; in checked studies, under half of the deficit traces to unresolved V genes, and the cause of the others is not known. D and trimming were read from the DNA, whereas the V and J calls and clone size are those reported in that table. This sample gives 35,000 to 50,000 clones in total; around nine tenths of them show up just once. The leading ten clones occupy 5.1% of the sample.

To be included, a participant needed at least one PBMC sample from before ART initiation plus at least two post-ART samples. All participants with HIV were treated in the United States of America. Before DNA extraction, cryopreserved samples containing 1-10 million PBMC were thawed and washed. At the time of the earliest PBMC sample, participants with HIV were aged between roughly 20 and 60 years. PBMC samples from each participant spanned 1-4 timepoints before ART initiation and 2-8 timepoints after ART initiation, with a median of 7 samples. For every participant, serial HIV viral load, CD4+ T-cell count, ART history and demographic data were obtained. Using a Qiagen kit on a QIAcube, genomic DNA was extracted from unsorted PBMC, with samples processed in batches of 12. On the study overall, not on this receptor specifically: CDR3 length ranges in HIV repertoires were narrower than in controls, and network structure suggested an antigen-experienced repertoire with only a slight naive shift after ART. Because pre-ART samples had limited cell numbers, unsorted PBMC were profiled rather than sorted CD4+ and CD8+ T cells. The repertoire was dominated across all time points by expanded TRB clones identified before ART initiation, although this dominance was seen to fluctuate and to decrease in many PLHIV after ART. Limited PBMC availability meant only the TCR beta chain was sequenced, without alpha chain pairing. Starting ART was linked to a significant rise in TRB diversity, yet even with long-term ART the diversity remained significantly lower than in transplant donor controls. Samples dated from the mid-2000s to the late 2010s, and the ART regimens used may be less effective than current ones. No data were available on ART adherence, viral resistance or therapy changes, limiting inferences about post-ART repertoire changes.

From the cysteine up to the phenylalanine, the CDR3 has a length of 13 residues. The DNA shown is the 39-base CDR3, in frame from base 1. Cut back by 11 bases and 4 bases, the V and J ends lie 17 bases apart. CDR1 and CDR2 were assigned from the germline V gene as MNHEY and SVGAGI. The chain is assembled from TRBV6-5 and TRBJ1-1, with the identity of the D gene unclear. Sequenced material: unsorted PBMCs, taken 0.1 years before starting antiretroviral therapy. The clonotype originates from a woman aged 45-60 years with HIV. The CDR3 protein sequence reads: CAAQLEVGTEAFF. At the DNA level, the sequence is TGTGCCGCCCAGTTAGAAGTGGGCACTGAAGCTTTCTTT.